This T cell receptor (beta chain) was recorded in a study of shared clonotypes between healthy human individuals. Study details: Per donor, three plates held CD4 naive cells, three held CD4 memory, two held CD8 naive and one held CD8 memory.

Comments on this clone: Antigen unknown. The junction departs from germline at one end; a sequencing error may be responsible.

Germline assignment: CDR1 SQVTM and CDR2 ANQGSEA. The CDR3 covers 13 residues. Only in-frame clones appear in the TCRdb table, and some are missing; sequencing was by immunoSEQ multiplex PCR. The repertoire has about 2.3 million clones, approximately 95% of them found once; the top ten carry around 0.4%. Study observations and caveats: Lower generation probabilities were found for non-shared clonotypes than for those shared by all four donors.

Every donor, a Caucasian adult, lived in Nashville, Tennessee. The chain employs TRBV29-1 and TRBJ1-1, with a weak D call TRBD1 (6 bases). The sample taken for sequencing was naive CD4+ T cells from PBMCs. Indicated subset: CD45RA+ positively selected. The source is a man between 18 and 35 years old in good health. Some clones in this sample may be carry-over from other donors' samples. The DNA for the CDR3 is TGCAGCGTGGAAGAACAGGGGAACACTGAAGCTTTCTTT. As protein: CSVEEQGNTEAFF.